This T cell receptor beta chain was captured by sequencing in a study of T cells in Graves' hyperthyroidism and ophthalmopathy. RNA transcripts yielded amplified TCR beta CDR3 regions. Carried out on the TCR CDR3, a first-round RT-PCR used the HTBI primer set. MiXCR, applied by TCRdb to the multiplex PCR reads, yields one record per CDR3 protein. The data hold about 360,000 distinct CDR3 sequences, with 15% to 17% observed a single time. This clonotype was seen ten or more times. The receptor's source is a woman aged 18-29 years with Graves' hyperthyroidism that later progressed to Graves' ophthalmopathy. Sequencing input: blood.

The CDR3 DNA reads TGTGCCAGCGTCCCCAGGGCTTCTGGAAACACCATATATTTT. Residues: CASVPRASGNTIYF. V usage is TRBV7-9 and J usage is TRBJ1-3; D may be TRBD1 (5 bases). There are 14 residues in the CDR3. In germline, CDR1 is SEHNR, CDR2 FQNEAQ (reference sequence). V gave up 8 bases and J gave up 1 base, with 12 bases separating them. The full variable domain, with the rest looked up from reference TRBV7-9 and TRBJ1-3, is DTGVSQNPRHKITKRGQNVTFRCDPISEHNRLYWYRQTLGQGPEFLTYFQNEAQLEKSRLLSDRFSAERPKGSFSTLEIQRTEQGDSAMYLCASVPRASGNTIYFGEGSWLTVV.